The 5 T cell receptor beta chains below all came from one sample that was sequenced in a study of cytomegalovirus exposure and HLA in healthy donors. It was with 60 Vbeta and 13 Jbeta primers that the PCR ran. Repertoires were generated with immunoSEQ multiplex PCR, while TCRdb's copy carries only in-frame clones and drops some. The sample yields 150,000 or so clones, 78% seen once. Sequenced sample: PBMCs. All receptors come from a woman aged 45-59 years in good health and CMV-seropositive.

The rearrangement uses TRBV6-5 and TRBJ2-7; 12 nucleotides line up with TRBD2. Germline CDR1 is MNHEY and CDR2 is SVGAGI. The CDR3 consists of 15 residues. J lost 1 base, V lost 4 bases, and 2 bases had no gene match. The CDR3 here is CASSSTSGSSYEQYF. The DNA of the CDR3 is TGTGCCAGCAGTTCGACTAGCGGGAGTTCCTACGAGCAGTACTTC.

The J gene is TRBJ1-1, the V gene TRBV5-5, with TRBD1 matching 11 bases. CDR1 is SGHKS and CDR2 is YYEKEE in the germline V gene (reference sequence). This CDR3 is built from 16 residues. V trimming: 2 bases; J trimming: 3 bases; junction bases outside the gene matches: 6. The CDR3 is CASSFPGQGADTEAFF. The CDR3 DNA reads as TGTGCCAGCAGCTTCCCCGGACAGGGGGCTGACACTGAAGCTTTCTTT.

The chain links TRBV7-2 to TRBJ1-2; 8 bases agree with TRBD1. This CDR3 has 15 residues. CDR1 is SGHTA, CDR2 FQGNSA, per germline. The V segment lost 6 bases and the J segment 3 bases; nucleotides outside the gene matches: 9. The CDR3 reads CASSRGATGDYGYTF. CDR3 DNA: TGTGCCAGCAGTCGTGGAGCGACAGGGGACTATGGCTACACCTTC.

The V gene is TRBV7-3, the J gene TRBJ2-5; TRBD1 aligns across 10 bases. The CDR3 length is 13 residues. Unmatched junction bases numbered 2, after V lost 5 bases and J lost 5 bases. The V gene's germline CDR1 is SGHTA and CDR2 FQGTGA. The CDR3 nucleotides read TGTGCCAGCAGCATGGGACAGGGGGAGACCCAGTACTTC. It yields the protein CASSMGQGETQYF.

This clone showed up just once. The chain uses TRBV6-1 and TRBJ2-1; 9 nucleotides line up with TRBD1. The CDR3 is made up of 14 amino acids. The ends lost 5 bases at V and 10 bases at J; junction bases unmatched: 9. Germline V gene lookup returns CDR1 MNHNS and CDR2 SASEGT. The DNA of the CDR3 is TGTGCCAGCAGTCCCGGGACAGGGCTCGGCGAGCAGTTCTTC. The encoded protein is CASSPGTGLGEQFF.